Listed here are 32 T cell receptor beta chains from one sample, sequenced in a study of blood T cells in healthy people across ages. Combining a sample-barcoded 5' primer with a J-beta primer mix, a second PCR ran for roughly 6 to 12 cycles. One entry per CDR3 protein results from TCRdb running MiXCR on the 5' RACE reads. This sample has over 700,000 distinct CDR3 sequences, with 40% to 65% found just once. The specimen sequenced was blood. These TCRs come from a man older than 75 in good health.

This chain joins TRBV10-3 and TRBJ2-7; 11 positions match TRBD2. This CDR3 is 14 amino acids long. J lost 3 bases, V lost 9 bases, and 7 bases had no gene match. The germline V gene encodes CDR1 ENHRY and CDR2 SYGVKD. CDR3 loop: CAIRPTSGGYEQYF. As DNA, the CDR3 is TGTGCCATTCGCCCTACTAGCGGGGGCTACGAGCAGTACTTC.

In this sample, this clonotype turned up a few times. The genes are TRBV20-1 and TRBJ2-1; TRBD2 aligns across 12 bases. Per the germline V gene, CDR1 is DFQATT and CDR2 is SNEGSKA (reference sequence). This CDR3 has 14 amino acids. Trimming cost V 6 bases and J 4 bases; bases outside gene matches: 4. In nucleotides, the CDR3 is TGCAGTGCGGTTGGACTAGCGGGATACAATGAGCAGTTCTTC. Translation: CSAVGLAGYNEQFF.

Here the CDR3 reads CASSLEGTGTGRTRWYF. CDR3 nucleotides: TGTGCCAGCAGCTTGGAAGGGACGGGGACAGGGCGAACGAGATGGTACTTC. The V and J genes are TRBV7-9 and TRBJ2-7; 9 nucleotides match TRBD1. Germline V CDR1 and CDR2: SEHNR, FQNEAQ (reference sequence). The CDR3 contains 17 residues. Trimming removed 3 bases from V and 12 bases from J; junction bases left unmatched: 21.

This clonotype was seen only once. This chain joins TRBV2 and TRBJ1-1; TRBD1 agrees at 7 bases. With 0 bases clipped from V and 5 bases from J, the junction kept 6 bases outside the gene matches. The CDR3 has 15 residues. CDR1 SNHLY and CDR2 FYNNEI come from the germline V gene. The CDR3 loop reads CASSEAQGVGTEAFF. DNA for the CDR3: TGTGCCAGCAGTGAAGCGCAGGGGGTCGGTACTGAAGCTTTCTTT. Looking up the rest from reference TRBV2 and TRBJ1-1 gives the full variable domain: EPEVTQTPSHQVTQMGQEVILRCVPISNHLYFYWYRQILGQKVEFLVSFYNNEISEKSEIFDDQFSVERPDGSNFTLKIRSTKLEDSAMYFCASSEAQGVGTEAFFGQGTRLTVV.

This clonotype was observed once. A junction end diverges from the germline sequence, so it may reflect a read error. The gene calls are TRBV3-1 and TRBJ2-1, with D unresolved. Germline CDR1 LGHDT, CDR2 YNNKEL (reference sequence). The CDR3 totals 11 residues. CDR3 sequence reads: CASSSRNEKFF. In DNA, the CDR3 is TGTGCCAGCAGCTCCAGGAATGAGAAGTTCTTC.

The chain carries TRBV5-1 and TRBJ2-7, with D tentatively TRBD1 (5 bases). V shed 1 base and J shed 1 base, with 12 bases lying between them. The CDR3 spans 15 residues. Germline V gene sequence: CDR1 SGHRS, CDR2 YFSETQ. The CDR3 spells CASSLIQGRSYEQYF. The CDR3 DNA reads as TGCGCCAGCAGCTTGATCCAGGGCCGGTCCTACGAGCAGTACTTC.

This clonotype was observed a handful of times. The CDR3 coding sequence is TGTGCCAGCAGCCAGACAGGGGGCAATGAGCAGTTCTTC. Translation gives CASSQTGGNEQFF. The J gene is TRBJ2-1, the V gene TRBV6-5, with 9 bases aligning to TRBD1. There are 13 residues in the CDR3. V shed 6 bases, J shed 6 bases, and the junction held 3 bases outside the gene matches. Germline CDR1 MNHEY, CDR2 SVGAGI.

This chain connects TRBV11-2 to TRBJ2-7; D gene uncertain. Judging by the DNA end, TRBJ2-1 fits better; the J call may be wrong. Germline lookup yields CDR1 SGHAT and CDR2 FQNNGV. The CDR3 contains 13 residues. The CDR3 here is CASTQVVSGEQFF. The DNA of the CDR3 is TGTGCCAGCACCCAGGTCGTCAGTGGGGAGCAGTTCTTC.

The chain joins TRBV9 to TRBJ2-1, with D possibly matching TRBD1 (6 bases). Germline-derived CDR1 and CDR2 are SGDLS and YYNGEE. The CDR3 extends over 14 amino acids. V was clipped by 2 bases and J by 8 bases, with 14 bases between them. CDR3 bases: TGTGCCAGCAGCGTCCAGACAGGCGGCGATGAGCAGTTCTTC. Translated: CASSVQTGGDEQFF. The whole variable domain, remainder taken from reference TRBV9 and TRBJ2-1, is DSGVTQTPKHLITATGQRVTLRCSPRSGDLSVYWYQQSLDQGLQFLIQYYNGEERAKGNILERFSAQQFPDLHSELNLSSLELGDSALYFCASSVQTGGDEQFFGPGTRLTVL.

This clonotype was seen more than once but under ten times. V gene TRBV29-1 combines with J gene TRBJ2-1; the match to TRBD2 covers 8 bases. The CDR3 extends over 16 amino acids. CDR1 is SQVTM and CDR2 is ANQGSEA in the germline V gene. J gave up 0 bases and V 4 bases, and 8 bases lay outside the gene matches. The CDR3 nucleotides are TGCAGCGTTGCCTCAGTACTAGCGGCCTCCTACAATGAGCAGTTCTTC. This sequence encodes CSVASVLAASYNEQFF.

This clonotype came up a few times. The chain uses TRBV5-1 and TRBJ2-7; weak D call: TRBD2 (5 bases). CDR1 and CDR2 from the germline V gene are SGHRS and YFSETQ. The CDR3 runs 14 residues. V dropped 4 bases and J dropped 6 bases, with 17 bases sitting between them. The CDR3 reads CASSTDASSPEQYF. The CDR3 DNA sequence: TGCGCCAGCAGCACGGACGCTAGCTCCCCCGAGCAGTACTTC.

The chain couples TRBV12-3 or TRBV12-4 to TRBJ2-5; D perhaps matches TRBD2 (7 bases). With 9 bases removed from V and 3 bases from J, the gap between germline ends came to 20 bases. The CDR3 runs to 15 residues. CDR3 amino acids: CASSAKGGREETQYF. The CDR3 DNA sequence: TGTGCCAGTTCAGCCAAGGGGGGGCGAGAAGAGACCCAGTACTTC.

The rearrangement joins TRBV7-2 to TRBJ2-1; D call uncertain. V lost 4 bases, J lost 10 bases, and 14 bases lay in between. The length of the CDR3 is 13 residues. The V gene's germline CDR1 is SGHTA and CDR2 FQGNSA. The CDR3 DNA sequence: TGTGCCAGCAGCTGGCCTGGGTGGCGCGAGCAGTTCTTC. This encodes CASSWPGWREQFF.

The CDR3 region has the DNA TGCAGCGTTGATGACACCTCCGGGGCTACAGGCTACACCTTC. The encoded protein is CSVDDTSGATGYTF. This chain uses TRBV29-1 with TRBJ1-2; a possible D gene is TRBD1 (5 bases). CDR1 SQVTM and CDR2 ANQGSEA come from the germline V gene. Trimming stripped 3 bases from V and 8 bases from J, with 19 bases between. The CDR3 length is 14 residues.

The genes are TRBV28 and TRBJ1-2; D is unresolved. The CDR3 runs to 12 residues. Germline V CDR1 and CDR2: MDHEN, SYDVKM. Between the trimmed V and J ends, which lost 7 bases and 7 bases, there was a span of 13 bases. This chain's CDR3 is CASTYVDSGYTF. CDR3 nucleotides: TGTGCCAGCACCTACGTGGACTCTGGCTACACCTTC.

The chain employs TRBV20-1 and TRBJ1-2; D may be TRBD1 (6 bases). V was pared by 0 bases and J by 4 bases, with 12 bases between. Germline V gene lookup returns CDR1 DFQATT and CDR2 SNEGSKA (reference sequence). The CDR3 runs to 14 residues. The CDR3: CSARENRVSYGYTF. Written as DNA, the CDR3 is TGCAGTGCTAGAGAGAACAGGGTGAGCTATGGCTACACCTTC.

The chain joins TRBV29-1 to TRBJ1-5, with D possibly TRBD1 on 5 matching bases. From germline, CDR1 is SQVTM and CDR2 ANQGSEA. The CDR3 spans 13 residues. V lost 6 bases and J 2 bases, leaving 11 bases between the germline ends. The CDR3 coding sequence is TGCAGCGTACAGGAGGGGCGCAATCAGCCCCAGCATTTT. It encodes CSVQEGRNQPQHF.

This clonotype was counted only a few times. The chain carries TRBV20-1 and TRBJ2-6; D unclear. Germline V gene sequence: CDR1 DFQATT, CDR2 SNEGSKA (reference sequence). Deletions cut 0 bases from V and 4 bases from J, with 13 bases between. This CDR3 contains 16 residues. CDR3 amino acids: CSARDRRVGGANVLTF. The CDR3 DNA reads as TGCAGTGCTAGAGATCGAAGGGTCGGGGGGGCCAACGTCCTGACTTTC.

This clonotype has only a few counts. CDR3 amino acids: CSVGSSGALSEQYF. For the CDR3, the DNA is TGCAGCGTTGGATCTAGCGGGGCTTTGTCCGAGCAGTACTTC. V gene TRBV29-1 combines with J gene TRBJ2-4; 9 nucleotides agree with TRBD2. The J call could be wrong; TRBJ2-7 is a better fit for the DNA end. This CDR3 comprises 14 residues. Germline V gene lookup returns CDR1 SQVTM and CDR2 ANQGSEA.

The CDR3, as DNA: TGTGCCAGCAGCCCCCACAGGGCCGTCTACGAGCAGTACTTC. Protein: CASSPHRAVYEQYF. The chain carries TRBV27 and TRBJ2-7, with D perhaps matching TRBD1 (6 bases). The V and J ends lost 6 bases and 3 bases respectively, with 15 bases between them. In germline, CDR1 is MNHEY, CDR2 SMNVEV (reference sequence). The CDR3 consists of 14 residues.

The chain employs TRBV7-9 and TRBJ2-5; TRBD2 might be the D (6 bases). The V end lost 1 base, the J end lost 3 bases, and 12 bases lay between the germline ends. CDR1 and CDR2 (germline): SEHNR, FQNEAQ (reference sequence). The CDR3 sequence is 15 residues long. The CDR3 DNA reads as TGTGCCAGCAGCTTAGAGGGAGGCGTGAAAGAGACCCAGTACTTC. It yields the protein CASSLEGGVKETQYF.

This clonotype was picked up one time. The V call is TRBV18, the J call TRBJ1-4; weak D call: TRBD1 (6 bases). In germline, CDR1 is KGHSH, CDR2 LQKENI. The CDR3 sequence is 16 residues long. V shed 3 bases and J shed 3 bases, with 14 bases lying between them. DNA for the CDR3: TGTGCCAGCTCACCGAACCAGGGGCTGTCTAATGAAAAACTGTTTTTT. This encodes CASSPNQGLSNEKLFF.

In DNA, the CDR3 is TGCAGTGCACGGGACAGAAGGCAGGGGGCCAATCAGCCCCAGCATTTT. Residues: CSARDRRQGANQPQHF. The J gene is TRBJ1-5, the V gene TRBV20-1; 8 nucleotides agree with TRBD1. The V and J ends lost 6 bases and 3 bases, in that order; junction bases with no gene match: 13. The CDR3 is 16 residues long. CDR1 and CDR2 from the germline V gene are DFQATT and SNEGSKA (reference sequence).

V usage is TRBV20-1 and J usage is TRBJ2-1, with D tentatively TRBD1 or TRBD2 (6 bases each). V was clipped by 1 base and J by 6 bases, with 13 bases between them. CDR1 is DFQATT and CDR2 is SNEGSKA in the germline V gene (reference sequence). The CDR3 is made up of 14 amino acids. CDR3: CSARGGAVSNEQFF. The CDR3 DNA follows: TGCAGTGCTAGAGGGGGGGCAGTCTCCAATGAGCAGTTCTTC.

This clonotype was seen more than once but under ten times. The J gene is TRBJ2-7, the V gene TRBV4-2, with TRBD2 identical over 7 bases. The germline V gene has CDR1 LGHNA and CDR2 YNFKEQ. The CDR3 is made up of 17 amino acids. V was pared by 1 base and J by 0 bases, with 9 bases of the junction left unmatched. In DNA, the CDR3 is TGTGCCAGCAGCCAAGGAACGACTAGCAGGCTCTCCTACGAGCAGTACTTC. Translation gives CASSQGTTSRLSYEQYF.

This rearrangement joins TRBV20-1 to TRBJ2-7; possibly TRBD1 or TRBD2 for D (5 bases each). The CDR3 loop spans 11 amino acids. CDR1 DFQATT and CDR2 SNEGSKA come from the germline V gene (reference sequence). With 1 base removed from V and 12 bases from J, the gap between germline ends came to 13 bases. The CDR3 DNA is TGCAGTGCTAGAGTGGGGGATTCCCCGTACTTC. Its protein product is CSARVGDSPYF.

Remarks on this clonotype: The junction and the germline gene differ at one end; a read error may be behind it. The chain has TRBV2 and TRBJ2-5, with TRBD2 matching 7 bases. CDR1 SNHLY and CDR2 FYNNEI come from the germline V gene. This CDR3 has 14 amino acids. In DNA, the CDR3 is TGTGCCAGCAGGCTCCTCGGGGGGAAAGAGACCCGGTACTTC. Its translation is CASRLLGGKETRYF.

The rearrangement links TRBV7-3 to TRBJ2-5, with 11 bases fitting TRBD1. J gave up 11 bases and V 3 bases, and 11 bases lay outside the gene matches. The CDR3 has 15 amino acids. Germline V CDR1 and CDR2: SGHTA, FQGTGA. The DNA for the CDR3 is TGTGCCAGCAGCTTGAGGACAGGGGGCGAGGGGGAGCAGTACTTC. This translates into CASSLRTGGEGEQYF.

This chain links TRBV4-1 with TRBJ2-7; perhaps TRBD2 as D (6 bases). V was shortened by 4 bases and J by 5 bases, with 18 bases between the two germline ends. Per the germline V gene, CDR1 is MGHRA and CDR2 is YSYEKL. CDR3 length equals 15 residues. The CDR3 nucleotides are TGCGCCAGCAGCCTAGTGGCGGGATCCCTCGACGAGCAGTACTTC. Amino acid sequence: CASSLVAGSLDEQYF.

This clonotype has more than one count but fewer than ten. This chain links TRBV7-2 with TRBJ2-5; 10 positions match TRBD2. This CDR3 comprises 16 residues. Germline V CDR1 and CDR2: SGHTA, FQGNSA. The trim removed 1 base at V and 2 bases at J, leaving 4 bases unmatched. DNA for the CDR3: TGTGCCAGCAGCTTAGTCCCGGGACTAGCGCAAGAGACCCAGTACTTC. It specifies CASSLVPGLAQETQYF.

The chain employs TRBV7-9 and TRBJ2-1; weak D call: TRBD1 (6 bases). The tail of the sequence fits TRBJ2-7 better, so the J call may be wrong. This CDR3 has 14 amino acids. Germline lookup yields CDR1 SEHNR and CDR2 FQNEAQ (reference sequence). DNA of the CDR3: TGTGCCAGCAGCTTGGGGGCAGGGCCAGACGAGCAGTACTTC. The encoded protein is CASSLGAGPDEQYF.

The V call is TRBV28, the J call TRBJ2-1; D not resolved. The CDR3 has 16 amino acids. Germline loops: CDR1 MDHEN, CDR2 SYDVKM. Trimming cost V 5 bases and J 5 bases, with 19 bases left between them. The CDR3 sequence: CASSAGPNFPHNEQFF. CDR3 sequence (DNA): TGTGCCAGCAGTGCTGGACCAAACTTCCCCCACAATGAGCAGTTCTTC.